The sequence of this TCR beta chain was determined in a study of spatial heterogeneity in lung cancer. Study-level information: Each time, sequencing found more beta-chain sequences than alpha-chain sequences. In the raw reads, each unique TCR and UMI combination was present more than ten times on average.

TCR cDNA molecules each carried a unique molecular identifier. TCRdb re-called the 5' RACE reads with MiXCR, one entry per CDR3 protein. The data show around 89,000 distinct CDR3 sequences, approximately 12% seen once. The time point is: sample taken at primary tumor resection. Unsorted samples of tumor, nontumor lung or frozen PBMC had their whole RNA sequenced. The CDR3 contains 15 residues. V was shortened by 3 bases and J by 0 bases, with 8 bases between the two germline ends. Germline V lookup: CDR1 MDHEN, CDR2 SYDVKM. In its sample, this clonotype was seen many times. The receptor comes from a male donor with early-stage non-small cell lung cancer. The material was PBMCs, obtained at surgery. This chain connects TRBV28 to TRBJ1-4; D ambiguous. The CDR3 nucleotides read TGTGCCAGCAGTTTTCGGGCCCCAACTAATGAAAAACTGTTTTTT. It encodes CASSFRAPTNEKLFF.